This is a list of T cell receptor beta chains from one sample in a study of CD8+CD57+ T cells in acquired aplastic anemia. TCRdb analysed the reads with MiXCR anew, one entry per CDR3 protein. Seen here are around 210,000 distinct CDR3 sequences, about 60% observed once, and the top ten hold about 60%. Material for sequencing was sorted CD4+, CD8+, or CD8+CD57+ T cells (not recorded which) from PBMCs. These receptors were obtained from a human donor with aplastic anemia. The CDR3 runs from the conserved cysteine through the conserved F or W. A D gene is named only where the DNA matches it firmly. A clone size is listed for some rows: how often the clone was seen (once, few, many), or a class if it is expanded.

cdr3_nt cdr3_aa v_call d_call clone_size j_call
TGTGCCAGCAGCTTAGATCAGGCTAGCGTTGATACGCAGTATTTT CASSLDQASVDTQYF TRBV7-3 . . TRBJ2-3
TGTGCCAGCAGCTTGGCCGCAGGGGGCGCCTCCTACGAGCAGTACTTC CASSLAAGGASYEQYF TRBV5-5 TRBD1 . TRBJ2-7
TGTGCCAGTAGTTCGAGCGGGACAGGGGCCCAGCCCCAGCATTTT CASSSSGTGAQPQHF TRBV19 TRBD1 . TRBJ1-5
TGTGCCAGCAGCTTGGATTTGCAGGGGGTCTGGGCCTACGAGCAGTACTTC CASSLDLQGVWAYEQYF TRBV5-5 TRBD1 once TRBJ2-7
TGTGCCATCACCAAGAGTTGGGACTTGTATGGCTACACCTTC CAITKSWDLYGYTF TRBV10-3 . . TRBJ1-2
TGTGCCAGCAGCCCGGCGGGGGGGCGTGGGACCCAGTACTTC CASSPAGGRGTQYF TRBV7-2 TRBD2 . TRBJ2-5
TGTGCCAGCAGCTTGGGGCAGGGGATACTCACCGGGGAGCTGTTCTTC CASSLGQGILTGELFF TRBV5-4 . . TRBJ2-1
TGTGCCAGTAGTATAAGGTTGCCAGGGGGCGGTCAGCCCCAGCATTTT CASSIRLPGGGQPQHF TRBV19 TRBD1 once TRBJ1-5
TGTGCCAGCAGGACAGTTATGAACACTGAAGCTTTCTTT CASRTVMNTEAFF TRBV2 . few TRBJ1-1
TGTGCCATCAGTGAGGGGGGACAGGGGCTTGGCTATGGCTACACCTTC CAISEGGQGLGYGYTF TRBV10-3 TRBD1 . TRBJ1-2
TGCGCCAGCAGCCTTGTTGACATCGGGAATTCACCCCTCCACTTT CASSLVDIGNSPLHF TRBV5-1 . once TRBJ1-6
TGCGCCAGCAGCAACGGGGGTTTTGATTCACCCCTCCACTTT CASSNGGFDSPLHF TRBV5-1 . . TRBJ1-6
TGTGCCAGCAGCCTCGGACAGGGAGGAAATGAAAAACTGTTTTTT CASSLGQGGNEKLFF TRBV7-9 TRBD1 . TRBJ1-4
TGTGCCACCAGTGATTTGCAGGAAACCCTCGAGTATTTT CATSDLQETLEYF TRBV24-1 . . TRBJ2-3
TGTGCCAGCAGTGAAGACTTAGAGATAGCGGGGGAGAACACCGGGGAGCTGTTTTTT CASSEDLEIAGENTGELFF TRBV25-1 TRBD2 . TRBJ2-2
TGTGCCAGCAGCACCGCGAACACCGGGGAGCTGTTTTTT CASSTANTGELFF TRBV7-3 . . TRBJ2-2
TGTGCCAGCAGCCCACAGCCGGACAGGGGATATGACTATGGCTACACCTTC CASSPQPDRGYDYGYTF TRBV7-8 TRBD1 few TRBJ1-2
TGCGCCAGCAGCTTGGTGGCGGGAGCAGGTTACGATGAGCAGTTCTTC CASSLVAGAGYDEQFF TRBV5-1 TRBD2 . TRBJ2-1
TGTGCCAGCAGCTTTTCACGGGGGGCGGATGTTTTCTTT CASSFSRGADVFF TRBV7-3 . . TRBJ1-1
TGCGCCAGCAGCTTTTTCGGACAGGAGGCTGAAGCTTTCTTT CASSFFGQEAEAFF TRBV5-1 TRBD1 . TRBJ1-1
TGTGCCAGCAGTTCTGCTAGAAGGACAGATACGCAGTATTTT CASSSARRTDTQYF TRBV12-3/TRBV12-4 . . TRBJ2-3
TGTGCCAGTAGTAGCCCACTGGACAGGGGGGTCTACGAGCAGGACTTC CASSSPLDRGVYEQDF TRBV19 TRBD1 . TRBJ2-7
TGCAGCGTGGTCGAAGCGGGAGTGCTCCTCGAGCAGTACTTC CSVVEAGVLLEQYF TRBV29-1 TRBD2 . TRBJ2-7
TGTGCCAGCAGCCGTCCGGGCAATGAGCAGTTCTTC CASSRPGNEQFF TRBV7-2 . once TRBJ2-1
TGTGCCAGCAGCGAACAGGGCAATGAGCAGTTCTTC CASSEQGNEQFF TRBV5-4 . few TRBJ2-1
TGTGCCAGCAGCTCAGGACCTAGGAGCTCCTATAATTCACCCCTCCACTTT CASSSGPRSSYNSPLHF TRBV9 . . TRBJ1-6
TGTGCCAGCAGTCTGCGACAGGGACTCAATCAGCCCCAGCATTTT CASSLRQGLNQPQHF TRBV6-5 TRBD1 . TRBJ1-5
TGCAGTGCTAGAGGGGGGACAGGGCGGTATCTGAATGAGCAGTTCTTC CSARGGTGRYLNEQFF TRBV20-1 TRBD1 many TRBJ2-1
TGCAGTGCTAGAGACCTAGCGGGAGAGTACTACGAGCAGTACTTC CSARDLAGEYYEQYF TRBV20-1 TRBD2 . TRBJ2-7
TGTGCCACCCGGGACAGGAACACTGAAGCTTTCTTT CATRDRNTEAFF TRBV24-1 TRBD1 few TRBJ1-1
TGTGCCAGCAGCCCTCAGGGAGCCTACGAGCAGTACTTC CASSPQGAYEQYF TRBV7-9 . few TRBJ2-7
TGTGCCATCAGTGGGGGACAGAGCACAGATACGCAGTATTTT CAISGGQSTDTQYF TRBV10-3 TRBD1 few TRBJ2-3